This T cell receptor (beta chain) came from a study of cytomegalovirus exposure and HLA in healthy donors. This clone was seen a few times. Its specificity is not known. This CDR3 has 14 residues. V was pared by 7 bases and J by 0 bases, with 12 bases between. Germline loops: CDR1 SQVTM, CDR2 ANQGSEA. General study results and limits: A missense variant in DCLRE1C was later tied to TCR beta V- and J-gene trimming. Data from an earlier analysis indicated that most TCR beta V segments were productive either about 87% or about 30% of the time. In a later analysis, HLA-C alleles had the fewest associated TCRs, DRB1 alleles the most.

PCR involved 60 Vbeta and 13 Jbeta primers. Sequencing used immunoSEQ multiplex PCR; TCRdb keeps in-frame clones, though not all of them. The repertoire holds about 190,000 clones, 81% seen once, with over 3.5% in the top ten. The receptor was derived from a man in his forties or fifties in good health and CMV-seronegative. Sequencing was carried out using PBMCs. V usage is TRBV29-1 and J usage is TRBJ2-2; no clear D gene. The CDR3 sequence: CSAQKSPNTGELFF. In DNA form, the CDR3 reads TGCAGCGCTCAGAAGTCTCCGAACACCGGGGAGCTGTTTTTT.